This T cell receptor beta chain originates from a study of blood T cell repertoires in COVID-19. The CDR3 consists of 16 residues. The V gene lost 1 base and the J gene lost 2 bases, with 14 bases spanning the gap. Germline loops: CDR1 MGHRA, CDR2 YSYEKL. Original data processing: Quantification of nucleated cells was approximated via reference gene primer amplification. Generated by immunoSEQ multiplex PCR, the TCRdb table keeps only in-frame clones and is missing some. V, J and clone size reflect that table, while D and trimming were determined from the DNA. This sample has about 39,000 clones; approximately 91% occur once, and the top ten carry 2% to 2.5%.

This TCR derives from a human donor in a cohort sampled during active COVID-19. The specimen sequenced was peripheral blood. The V gene is TRBV4-1, the J gene TRBJ1-2; the D gene is possibly TRBD1 (5 bases). The CDR3 region is CASSQAFRALNYGYTF. The DNA of the CDR3 is TGCGCCAGCAGCCAAGCATTCAGGGCTCTAAACTATGGCTACACCTTC.